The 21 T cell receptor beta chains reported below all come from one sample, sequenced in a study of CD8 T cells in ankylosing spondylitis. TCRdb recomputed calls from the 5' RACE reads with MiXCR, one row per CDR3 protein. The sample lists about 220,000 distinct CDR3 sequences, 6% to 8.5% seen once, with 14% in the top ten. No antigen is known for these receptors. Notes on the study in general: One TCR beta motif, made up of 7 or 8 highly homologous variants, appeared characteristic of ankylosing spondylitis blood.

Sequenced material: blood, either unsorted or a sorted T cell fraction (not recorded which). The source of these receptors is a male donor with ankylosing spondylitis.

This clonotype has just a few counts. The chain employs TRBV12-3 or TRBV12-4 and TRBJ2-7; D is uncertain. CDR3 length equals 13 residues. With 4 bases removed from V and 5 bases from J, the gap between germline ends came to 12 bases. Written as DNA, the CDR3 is TGTGCCAGCAGTTCATGGTCCGGCGACGAGCAGTACTTC. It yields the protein CASSSWSGDEQYF.

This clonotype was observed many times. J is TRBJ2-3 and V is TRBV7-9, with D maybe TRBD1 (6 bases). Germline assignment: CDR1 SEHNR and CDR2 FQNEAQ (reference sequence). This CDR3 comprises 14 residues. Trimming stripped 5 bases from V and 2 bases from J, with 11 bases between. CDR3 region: CASSPQGNTDTQYF. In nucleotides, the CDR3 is TGTGCCAGCAGCCCTCAGGGGAACACAGATACGCAGTATTTT. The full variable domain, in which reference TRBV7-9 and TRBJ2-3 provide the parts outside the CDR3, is DTGVSQNPRHKITKRGQNVTFRCDPISEHNRLYWYRQTLGQGPEFLTYFQNEAQLEKSRLLSDRFSAERPKGSFSTLEIQRTEQGDSAMYLCASSPQGNTDTQYFGPGTRLTVL.

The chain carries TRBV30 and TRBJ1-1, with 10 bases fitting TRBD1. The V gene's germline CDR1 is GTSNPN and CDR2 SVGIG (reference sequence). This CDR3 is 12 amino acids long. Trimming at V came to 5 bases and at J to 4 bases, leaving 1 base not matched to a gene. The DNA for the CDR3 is TGTGCCTGGCGGACAGGGGGCACTGAAGCTTTCTTT. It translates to CAWRTGGTEAFF. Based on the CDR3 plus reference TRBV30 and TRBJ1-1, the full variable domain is SQTIHQWPATLVQPVGSPLSLECTVEGTSNPNLYWYRQAAGRGLQLLFYSVGIGQISSEVPQNLSASRPQDRQFILSSKKLLLSDSGFYLCAWRTGGTEAFFGQGTRLTVV.

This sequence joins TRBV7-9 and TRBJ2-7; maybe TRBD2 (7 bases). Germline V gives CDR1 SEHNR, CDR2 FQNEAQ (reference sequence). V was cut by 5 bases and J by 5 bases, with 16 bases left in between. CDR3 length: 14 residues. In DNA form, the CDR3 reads TGTGCCAGCAGCGACAAAACGGGGGGCCACGAGCAGTACTTC. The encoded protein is CASSDKTGGHEQYF.

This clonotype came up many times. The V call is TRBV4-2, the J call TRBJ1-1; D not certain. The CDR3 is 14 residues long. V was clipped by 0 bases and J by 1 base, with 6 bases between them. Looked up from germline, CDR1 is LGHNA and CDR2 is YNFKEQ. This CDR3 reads CASSQEWGNTEAFF. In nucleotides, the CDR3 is TGTGCCAGCAGCCAAGAATGGGGGAACACTGAAGCTTTCTTT.

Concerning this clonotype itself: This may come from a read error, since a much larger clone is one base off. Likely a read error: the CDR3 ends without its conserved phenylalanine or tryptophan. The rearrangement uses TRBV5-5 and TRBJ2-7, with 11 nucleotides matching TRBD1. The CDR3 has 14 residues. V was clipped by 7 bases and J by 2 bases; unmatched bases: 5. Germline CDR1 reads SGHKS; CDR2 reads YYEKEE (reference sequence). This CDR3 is CASAWDRGTYEQYL. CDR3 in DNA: TGTGCCAGCGCATGGGACAGGGGGACCTACGAGCAGTACCTC.

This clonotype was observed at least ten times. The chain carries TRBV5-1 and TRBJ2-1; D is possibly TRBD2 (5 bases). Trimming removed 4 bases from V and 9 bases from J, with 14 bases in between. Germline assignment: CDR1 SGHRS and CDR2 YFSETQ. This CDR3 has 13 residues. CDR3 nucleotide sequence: TGCGCCAGCAGCATCGGACTCCCCAGTGAGCAGTTCTTC. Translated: CASSIGLPSEQFF.

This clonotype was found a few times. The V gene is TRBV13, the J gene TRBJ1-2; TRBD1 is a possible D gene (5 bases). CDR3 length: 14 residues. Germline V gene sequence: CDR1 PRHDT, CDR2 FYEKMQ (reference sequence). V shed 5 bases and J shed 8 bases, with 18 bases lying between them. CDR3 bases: TGTGCCAGCAGCCCCACAAGGGGCGCCGGGGGCTACACCTTC. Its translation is CASSPTRGAGGYTF.

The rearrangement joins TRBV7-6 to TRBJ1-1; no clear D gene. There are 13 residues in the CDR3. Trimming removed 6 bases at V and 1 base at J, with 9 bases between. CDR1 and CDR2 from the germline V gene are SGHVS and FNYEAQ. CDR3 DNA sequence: TGTGCCAGCAGTCGGCAGGAGAACACTGAAGCTTTCTTT. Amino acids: CASSRQENTEAFF.

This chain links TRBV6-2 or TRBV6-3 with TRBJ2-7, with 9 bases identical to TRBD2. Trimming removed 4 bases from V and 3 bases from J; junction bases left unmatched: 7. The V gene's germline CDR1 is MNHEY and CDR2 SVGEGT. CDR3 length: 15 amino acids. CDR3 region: CASSFIAGVIYEQYF. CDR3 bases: TGTGCCAGCAGTTTCATAGCGGGAGTAATCTACGAGCAGTACTTC.

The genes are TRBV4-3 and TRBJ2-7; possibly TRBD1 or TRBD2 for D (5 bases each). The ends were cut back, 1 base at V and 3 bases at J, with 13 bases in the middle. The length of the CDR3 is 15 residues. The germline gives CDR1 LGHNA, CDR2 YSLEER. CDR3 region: CASSQVRGPRYEQYF. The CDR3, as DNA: TGCGCCAGCAGCCAAGTACGGGGCCCCCGCTACGAGCAGTACTTC.

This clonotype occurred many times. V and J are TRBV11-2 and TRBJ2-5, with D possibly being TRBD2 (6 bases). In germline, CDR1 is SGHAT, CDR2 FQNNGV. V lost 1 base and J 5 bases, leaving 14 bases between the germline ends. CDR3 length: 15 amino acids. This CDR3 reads CASSLVAGPRETQYF. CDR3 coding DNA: TGTGCCAGCAGCTTAGTCGCGGGGCCCCGTGAGACCCAGTACTTC.

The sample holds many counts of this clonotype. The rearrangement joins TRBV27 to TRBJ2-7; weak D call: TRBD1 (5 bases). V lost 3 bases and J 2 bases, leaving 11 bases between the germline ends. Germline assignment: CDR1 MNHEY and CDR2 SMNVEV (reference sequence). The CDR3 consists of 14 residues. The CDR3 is CASSFSLGAYEQYF. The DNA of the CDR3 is TGTGCCAGCAGTTTTAGTCTAGGGGCCTACGAGCAGTACTTC.

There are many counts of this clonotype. For the CDR3, the DNA is TGTGCCAGCAGTGAAAGGAGATCAGGGAATTCACCCCTCCACTTT. Translating gives CASSERRSGNSPLHF. The J gene is TRBJ1-6, the V gene TRBV6-1; a weak D match, TRBD1 (5 bases). CDR3 length: 15 amino acids. Germline V gives CDR1 MNHNS, CDR2 SASEGT. Deletions cut 2 bases from V and 7 bases from J, with 12 bases between.

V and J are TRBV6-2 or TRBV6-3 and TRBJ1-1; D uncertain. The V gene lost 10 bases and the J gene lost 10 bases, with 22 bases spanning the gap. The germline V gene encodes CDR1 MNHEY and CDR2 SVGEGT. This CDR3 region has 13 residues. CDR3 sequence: CAIAGLPPLLAFF. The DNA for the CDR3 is TGTGCCATAGCGGGCCTTCCCCCCCTGCTAGCTTTCTTT.

CDR3 region: CSAISRSSYEQYF. For the CDR3, the DNA is TGCAGTGCTATTTCACGTAGCTCCTACGAGCAGTACTTC. The chain couples TRBV20-1 to TRBJ2-7, with no clear D. The CDR3 spans 13 residues. Germline V gene data show CDR1 as DFQATT and CDR2 as SNEGSKA (reference sequence). V lost 4 bases and J lost 0, with 10 bases in between.

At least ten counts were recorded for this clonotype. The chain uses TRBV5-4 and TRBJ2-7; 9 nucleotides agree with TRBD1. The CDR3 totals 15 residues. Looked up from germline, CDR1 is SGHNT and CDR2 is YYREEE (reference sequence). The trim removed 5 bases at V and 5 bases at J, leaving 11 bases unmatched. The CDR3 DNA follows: TGTGCCAGCAGGGAAACAGGGGGCGCAAATCACGAGCAGTACTTC. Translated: CASRETGGANHEQYF.

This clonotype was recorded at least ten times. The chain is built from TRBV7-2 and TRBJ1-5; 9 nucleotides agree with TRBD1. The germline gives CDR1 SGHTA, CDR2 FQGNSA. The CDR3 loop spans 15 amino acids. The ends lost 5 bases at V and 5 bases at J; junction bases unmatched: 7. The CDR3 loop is CASSRGQGMDQPQHF. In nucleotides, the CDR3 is TGTGCCAGCAGCCGGGGACAGGGAATGGATCAGCCCCAGCATTTT.

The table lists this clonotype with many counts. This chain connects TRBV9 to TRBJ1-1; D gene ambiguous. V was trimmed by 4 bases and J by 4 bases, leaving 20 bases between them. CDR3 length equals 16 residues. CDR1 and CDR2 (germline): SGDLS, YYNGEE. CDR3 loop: CASSTQKGRRTTEAFF. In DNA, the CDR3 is TGTGCCAGCAGCACTCAGAAAGGACGGAGGACCACTGAAGCTTTCTTT.

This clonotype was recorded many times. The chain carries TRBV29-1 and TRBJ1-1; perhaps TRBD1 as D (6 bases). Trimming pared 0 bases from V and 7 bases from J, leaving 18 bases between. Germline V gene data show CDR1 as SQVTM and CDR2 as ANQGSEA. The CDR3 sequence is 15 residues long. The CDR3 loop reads CSVEDWGQGWVEAFF. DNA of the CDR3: TGCAGCGTTGAAGATTGGGGGCAGGGGTGGGTTGAAGCTTTCTTT.

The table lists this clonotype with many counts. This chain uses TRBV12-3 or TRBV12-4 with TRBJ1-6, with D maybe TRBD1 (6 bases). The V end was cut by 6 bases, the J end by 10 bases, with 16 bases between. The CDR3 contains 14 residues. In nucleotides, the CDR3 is TGTGCCAGCAGCTTGACGGGGGGCAGGTCACCCCTCCACTTT. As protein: CASSLTGGRSPLHF.